These T cell receptor beta chains were read from a single sample in a study of T cell repertoires in cytomegalovirus infection. Using its own MiXCR run on the reads, TCRdb lists one record per CDR3 protein. The sample shows more than 500,000 distinct CDR3 sequences, 15% to 20% of them seen only once. Sequenced input: CD8+ T cells from PBMCs. These receptors came from a human donor in good health (CMV status not recorded). Some clones in this sample may be carry-over from other donors' samples. Both conserved end residues are part of each CDR3. D genes are given only for firm matches.

v_call	d_call	j_call	cdr3_aa
TRBV12-3/TRBV12-4	NA	TRBJ2-7	CASSLEILYEQYF
TRBV29-1	TRBD2	TRBJ2-5	CSVEVYGTTFQETQYF
TRBV6-5	NA	TRBJ2-3	CASSYHSRGNTDTQYF
TRBV28	TRBD2	TRBJ2-1	CASSFPRAGGVRFF
TRBV19	NA	TRBJ1-5	CASRLGNQPQHF
TRBV6-1	TRBD1	TRBJ2-7	CASSEGRGLGYEQYF
TRBV12-3/TRBV12-4	NA	TRBJ2-2	CASRGREANTGELFF
TRBV4-1	NA	TRBJ1-1	CASSHPSGDRWNTEAFF
TRBV4-1	NA	TRBJ2-7	CASSQDYGEQYF
TRBV29-1	NA	TRBJ2-5	CSARTDPETQYF
TRBV19	NA	TRBJ1-1	CASSITLDTEAFF
TRBV6-6	NA	TRBJ1-1	CASSYIEGDTEASF